The 26 T cell receptor beta chains below were found in one sample sequenced in a study of blood T cell repertoires in COVID-19. TCRdb keeps only in-frame clones here, not all; method: immunoSEQ multiplex PCR. Of 140,000 or so clones listed, 84% are singletons. Sequenced material: peripheral blood. The origin of the receptors is a human donor in a cohort sampled during active COVID-19.

V is TRBV5-1 and J is TRBJ2-5; the D gene is possibly TRBD1 (6 bases). Trimming shortened V by 5 bases and J by 1 base, and 12 bases separated the two germline ends. Germline-derived CDR1 and CDR2 are SGHRS and YFSETQ. The CDR3 extends over 14 amino acids. The CDR3 nucleotides read TGCGCCAGCAGGCAGGGGCGTCTCCAAGAGACCCAGTACTTC. It encodes CASRQGRLQETQYF.

This clone was seen a handful of times. Within the sample, other DNA sequences also encode this same CDR3. The V call is TRBV10-3, the J call TRBJ2-3; 13 bases are a match to TRBD2. The CDR3 totals 19 residues. V gave up 0 bases and J gave up 0 bases; unmatched junction bases: 6. Germline loops: CDR1 ENHRY, CDR2 SYGVKD. CDR3 bases: TGTGCCATCAGTGAGTCTGGGACTAGCGGGGACCCTAGCACAGATACGCAGTATTTT. Residues: CAISESGTSGDPSTDTQYF.

This sequence joins TRBV2 and TRBJ2-6; TRBD1 matches at 8 bases. V lost 5 bases and J lost 0; bases outside the gene matches: 9. The CDR3 has 18 residues. Germline values: CDR1 SNHLY, CDR2 FYNNEI. The CDR3, as DNA: TGTGCCAGCAGTATCGGACAGGGTGCGGGCTCTGGGGCCAACGTCCTGACTTTC. Protein sequence: CASSIGQGAGSGANVLTF.

The chain employs TRBV5-4 and TRBJ2-7; 8 positions match TRBD1. J lost 4 bases, V lost 4 bases, and 10 bases had no gene match. The CDR3 totals 15 residues. Germline CDR1 reads SGHNT; CDR2 reads YYREEE (reference sequence). CDR3 nucleotides: TGTGCCAGCAGCCTCGGGACAGGCGAAATATACGAGCAGTACTTC. As protein: CASSLGTGEIYEQYF. The full variable domain, with the rest looked up from reference TRBV5-4 and TRBJ2-7, is ETGVTQSPTHLIKTRGQQVTLRCSSQSGHNTVSWYQQALGQGPQFIFQYYREEENGRGNFPPRFSGLQFPNYSSELNVNALELDDSALYLCASSLGTGEIYEQYFGPGTRLTVT.

The chain combines TRBV6-5 with TRBJ2-6; possible D gene TRBD2, 6 bases. Germline V gives CDR1 MNHEY, CDR2 SVGAGI. The CDR3 covers 16 residues. V was trimmed by 0 bases and J by 8 bases, leaving 14 bases between them. CDR3 residues: CASSYSFLGGPNVLTF. CDR3 DNA: TGTGCCAGCAGTTACTCATTCCTCGGAGGGCCCAACGTCCTGACTTTC.

V gene TRBV7-2 combines with J gene TRBJ2-7, with D possibly matching TRBD2 (5 bases). This CDR3 contains 16 residues. Germline V lookup: CDR1 SGHTA, CDR2 FQGNSA. V dropped 1 base and J dropped 7 bases, with 20 bases sitting between them. CDR3 sequence reads: CASSLDYRAGETEQYF. CDR3 DNA: TGTGCCAGCAGCTTAGATTATAGGGCGGGTGAAACGGAGCAGTACTTC.

The rearrangement uses TRBV6-6 and TRBJ2-1, with D perhaps TRBD1 (6 bases). This CDR3 is built from 14 residues. Trimming removed 1 base at V and 7 bases at J, with 11 bases between. The germline V gene has CDR1 MNHNY and CDR2 SVGAGI (reference sequence). The CDR3 here is CASSYFQQGNEQFF. The DNA of the CDR3 is TGTGCCAGCAGTTACTTCCAGCAGGGGAATGAGCAGTTCTTC.

This clone appeared once. This chain links TRBV11-2 with TRBJ2-1; D may be TRBD2 (5 bases). The CDR3 totals 14 residues. With 5 bases removed from V and 7 bases from J, the gap between germline ends came to 15 bases. Germline lookup yields CDR1 SGHAT and CDR2 FQNNGV. This CDR3 is CASSPPERRNEQFF. Written as DNA, the CDR3 is TGTGCCAGCAGCCCACCCGAGAGGAGGAATGAGCAGTTCTTC.

This chain joins TRBV3-1 (or the pseudogene TRBV3-2) and TRBJ2-5; perhaps TRBD1 as D (6 bases). Germline CDR1 and CDR2: LGHDT and YNNKEL (reference sequence). The CDR3 length is 18 residues. Trimming pared 3 bases from V and 1 base from J, leaving 21 bases between. CDR3 nucleotide sequence: TGTGCCAGCAGCCATATGTGGGGGCGAGCACAAGCCCAAGAGACCCAGTACTTC. Translation: CASSHMWGRAQAQETQYF.

The CDR3 region is CASSALGGNQPQHF. In DNA, the CDR3 is TGTGCCAGTAGTGCCTTAGGGGGCAATCAGCCCCAGCATTTT. The genes are TRBV19 and TRBJ1-5; D might be TRBD1 (5 bases). The CDR3 loop spans 14 amino acids. With 5 bases removed from V and 2 bases from J, the gap between germline ends came to 10 bases. Germline CDR1 and CDR2: LNHDA and SQIVND (reference sequence). The variable domain in full, completed from reference TRBV19 and TRBJ1-5, reads DGGITQSPKYLFRKEGQNVTLSCEQNLNHDAMYWYRQDPGQGLRLIYYSQIVNDFQKGDIAEGYSVSREKKESFPLTVTSAQKNPTAFYLCASSALGGNQPQHFGDGTRLSIL.

This clone was seen only once. This chain connects TRBV29-1 to TRBJ1-1; TRBD1 might be the D (6 bases). This CDR3 comprises 13 residues. V was cut by 1 base and J by 2 bases, with 8 bases left in between. Germline assignment: CDR1 SQVTM and CDR2 ANQGSEA. The CDR3 spells CSVEGGQNTEAFF. CDR3 coding DNA: TGCAGCGTTGAAGGGGGACAAAACACTGAAGCTTTCTTT.

The rearrangement joins TRBV2 to TRBJ1-2; D gene uncertain. The V gene lost 1 base and the J gene lost 4 bases, with 13 bases spanning the gap. The CDR3 loop spans 15 amino acids. The germline gives CDR1 SNHLY, CDR2 FYNNEI. CDR3 bases: TGTGCCAGCAGTGAAGACATTTTTGAGGGCTATGGCTACACCTTC. Protein: CASSEDIFEGYGYTF.

The chain couples TRBV4-1 to TRBJ2-3, with 11 bases that match TRBD1. The CDR3 extends over 12 amino acids. Germline assignment: CDR1 MGHRA and CDR2 YSYEKL. Trimming removed 8 bases from V and 13 bases from J; junction bases left unmatched: 8. CDR3 region: CASGGPGQGEYF. The CDR3 coding sequence is TGCGCCAGCGGCGGACCGGGACAGGGGGAGTATTTT.

The chain is built from TRBV29-1 and TRBJ2-3; TRBD1 aligns across 10 bases. V gave up 3 bases and J gave up 1 base; unmatched junction bases: 1. Germline values: CDR1 SQVTM, CDR2 ANQGSEA. The CDR3 consists of 14 residues. In nucleotides, the CDR3 is TGCAGCGTTGACGGACAGGGGGGCACAGATACGCAGTATTTT. Translating it yields CSVDGQGGTDTQYF.

This clone was observed a single time. V is TRBV28 and J is TRBJ1-6; D gene uncertain. The CDR3 runs 15 residues. The V gene lost 6 bases and the J gene lost 0 bases, with 9 bases spanning the gap. Germline-derived CDR1 and CDR2 are MDHEN and SYDVKM. Here the CDR3 reads CASRVPGSYNSPLHF. The CDR3 DNA is TGTGCCAGCAGGGTTCCCGGCTCCTATAATTCACCCCTCCACTTT.

The J gene is TRBJ2-3, the V gene TRBV4-1; weak D call: TRBD2 (5 bases). The CDR3 loop spans 14 amino acids. Germline V gene lookup returns CDR1 MGHRA and CDR2 YSYEKL. The V and J ends lost 7 bases and 2 bases respectively, with 13 bases between them. CDR3 nucleotide sequence: TGCGCCAGCAAGCGGACCGATTTCACAGATACGCAGTATTTT. This encodes CASKRTDFTDTQYF.

The V and J genes are TRBV12-3 or TRBV12-4 and TRBJ2-5; D is perhaps TRBD2 (5 bases). V was trimmed by 4 bases and J by 5 bases, leaving 11 bases between them. The CDR3 has 13 residues. The CDR3 coding sequence is TGTGCCAGCAGTTCCCGGGAAGGGGAGACCCAGTACTTC. Protein: CASSSREGETQYF.

This chain connects TRBV5-1 to TRBJ1-1; TRBD1 aligns across 9 bases. In germline, CDR1 is SGHRS, CDR2 YFSETQ. The CDR3 loop spans 15 amino acids. J was trimmed by 3 bases and V by 0 bases; bases with no gene match: 3. The CDR3 is CASSLGDRDDTEAFF. CDR3 coding DNA: TGCGCCAGCAGCTTGGGGGACAGGGATGACACTGAAGCTTTCTTT.

This clone was picked up a small number of times. V usage is TRBV30 and J usage is TRBJ1-1; D might be TRBD1 (6 bases). In germline, CDR1 is GTSNPN, CDR2 SVGIG (reference sequence). This CDR3 has 13 residues. V was trimmed by 6 bases and J by 1 base, leaving 12 bases between them. CDR3 DNA sequence: TGTGCCTGCCATAACAGGGAGAACACTGAAGCTTTCTTT. It is translated as CACHNRENTEAFF.

This clone is a singleton in its sample. Other DNA sequences within the sample encode an identical CDR3. The chain couples TRBV6-5 to TRBJ1-1, with 9 bases fitting TRBD1. V gave up 8 bases and J gave up 3 bases; unmatched junction bases: 7. The CDR3 length is 14 residues. Germline CDR1 is MNHEY and CDR2 is SVGAGI. In DNA, the CDR3 is TGTGCCAGCTACAGGGGGCTTCGGGACACTGAAGCTTTCTTT. This sequence encodes CASYRGLRDTEAFF.

V and J are TRBV5-1 and TRBJ2-2, with 9 bases matching TRBD1. The CDR3 is 15 residues long. The V gene end was trimmed by 4 bases and the J gene end by 3 bases; junction bases not matched to a gene: 4. Germline assignment: CDR1 SGHRS and CDR2 YFSETQ. The CDR3 spells CASSRTGADTGELFF. In DNA form, the CDR3 reads TGCGCCAGCAGCAGGACAGGGGCTGACACCGGGGAGCTGTTTTTT.

This chain connects TRBV3-1 (or the pseudogene TRBV3-2) to TRBJ2-1, with D possibly being TRBD1 (7 bases). V lost 1 base and J lost 2, with 12 bases in between. The length of the CDR3 is 16 residues. The germline gives CDR1 LGHDT, CDR2 YNNKEL (reference sequence). This CDR3 reads CASSQVARGAYNEQFF. As DNA, the CDR3 is TGTGCCAGCAGCCAAGTCGCCAGGGGGGCCTACAATGAGCAGTTCTTC.

This clone was counted once. The genes are TRBV19 and TRBJ2-2, with TRBD1 matching over 7 bases. The germline V gene has CDR1 LNHDA and CDR2 SQIVND (reference sequence). The V and J ends lost 3 bases and 7 bases, in that order; junction bases with no gene match: 11. This CDR3 is built from 16 residues. The CDR3 bases are TGTGCCAGTAGTATTATGGCAGGGGGTATTGGCGGGGAGCTGTTTTTT. Amino acid sequence: CASSIMAGGIGGELFF.

This clone showed up just a few times. The chain employs TRBV18 and TRBJ2-2, with no clear D. The V end was cut by 0 bases, the J end by 1 base, with 9 bases between. The CDR3 runs 16 residues. The germline V gene encodes CDR1 KGHSH and CDR2 LQKENI. The CDR3 protein is CASSPPPAENTGELFF. In nucleotides, the CDR3 is TGTGCCAGCTCACCACCACCGGCGGAGAACACCGGGGAGCTGTTTTTT.

The chain joins TRBV2 to TRBJ2-5, with TRBD2 matching 7 bases. The CDR3 is 15 amino acids. Germline loops: CDR1 SNHLY, CDR2 FYNNEI. The V gene end was trimmed by 7 bases and the J gene end by 1 base; junction bases not matched to a gene: 9. Here the CDR3 DNA reads TGTGCCAGCACCAAAGGGTCGGGGGGCCAAGAGACCCAGTACTTC. Translating it yields CASTKGSGGQETQYF.

This clone was found once. The chain is built from TRBV11-1 and TRBJ2-1; 10 nucleotides match TRBD2. Trimming took 4 bases from V and 6 from J; bases not matched to a gene: 6. This CDR3 contains 15 residues. Germline V CDR1 and CDR2: SGHAT, FQDESV (reference sequence). The CDR3 spells CASSSTSGTGNEQFF. The CDR3 nucleotides are TGTGCCAGCAGCTCTACTAGCGGGACGGGCAATGAGCAGTTCTTC.